The next 27 T cell receptor beta chains were all read from a single sample in a study of post-analysis software for immune sequencing data. Included in the TCR beta cDNA libraries were unique molecular identifiers. TCRdb ran MiXCR on the PCR reads and lists one entry per CDR3 protein. The top ten clones hold about an eighth of a sample with some 450,000 distinct CDR3 sequences, roughly 45% of them seen once. Study conclusions and caveats: In patients, a few TRBV segments were more frequent than in controls, with TRBV5-6, TRBV5-1 and TRBV20-1 among them.

Their antigen targets remain unknown. The sequenced material came from blood. The receptor source for this set is a girl aged 10 to 17 with multiple sclerosis.

The rearrangement uses TRBV5-1 and TRBJ2-1, with TRBD2 matching over 12 bases. The CDR3 sequence is 17 residues long. V was clipped by 3 bases and J by 3 bases; unmatched bases: 7. CDR1 is SGHRS, CDR2 YFSETQ, per germline. The CDR3 reads CASSSVTSGSYYNEQFF. CDR3 bases: TGCGCCAGCAGCTCGGTGACTAGCGGGAGCTACTACAATGAGCAGTTCTTC.

CDR3 coding DNA: TGTGCCAGCAGTAAGAACAGGGGAGGGCCTGAAGCTTTCTTT. Encoded protein: CASSKNRGGPEAFF. The V call is TRBV27, the J call TRBJ1-1; TRBD1 agrees at 7 bases. Germline CDR1 is MNHEY and CDR2 is SMNVEV (reference sequence). The CDR3 length is 14 residues. Trimming at V came to 5 bases and at J to 6 bases, leaving 9 bases not matched to a gene.

Only a few counts were recorded for this clonotype. V gene TRBV5-6 combines with J gene TRBJ2-4; 9 positions agree with TRBD1. Losses at the gene ends were 4 bases for V and 13 bases for J; bases not matched to a gene: 12. The CDR3 has 14 residues. Germline V gene sequence: CDR1 SGHDT, CDR2 YYEEEE. The CDR3 is CASSPGQGDGEQYF. The CDR3 DNA reads as TGTGCCAGCAGCCCGGGACAGGGAGATGGTGAGCAGTACTTC. The full variable domain, its missing parts supplied by reference TRBV5-6 and TRBJ2-4, is DAGVTQSPTHLIKTRGQQVTLRCSPKSGHDTVSWYQQALGQGPQFIFQYYEEEERQRGNFPDRFSGHQFPNYSSELNVNALLLGDSALYLCASSPGQGDGEQYFGAGTRLSVL.

The rearrangement links TRBV7-8 to TRBJ2-3; 13 nucleotides align to TRBD2. The CDR3 spans 22 residues. Germline values: CDR1 SGHVS, CDR2 FQNEAQ. With 2 bases clipped from V and 0 bases from J, the junction kept 17 bases outside the gene matches. The CDR3 reads CASSLLSPGIELAGGSTDTQYF. The CDR3 DNA follows: TGTGCCAGCAGCTTACTGTCTCCGGGGATCGAACTAGCGGGAGGGAGCACAGATACGCAGTATTTT.

The gene calls are TRBV4-1 and TRBJ2-3, with D possibly being TRBD2 (5 bases). This CDR3 has 14 residues. CDR1 MGHRA and CDR2 YSYEKL come from the germline V gene. Between the trimmed V and J ends, which lost 4 bases and 5 bases, there was a span of 13 bases. The CDR3 region is CASSPPWRIDTQYF. DNA for the CDR3: TGCGCCAGCAGCCCCCCCTGGAGGATAGATACGCAGTATTTT.

V usage is TRBV20-1 and J usage is TRBJ1-1; D is possibly TRBD1 (5 bases). The CDR3 is made up of 14 amino acids. Looked up from germline, CDR1 is DFQATT and CDR2 is SNEGSKA (reference sequence). Between the trimmed V and J ends, which lost 1 base and 5 bases, there was a span of 14 bases. The DNA of the CDR3 is TGCAGTGCTAGAGGAACGGGGGAAGGAACTGAAGCTTTCTTT. Translating it yields CSARGTGEGTEAFF.

This clonotype was seen a few times. The chain combines TRBV30 with TRBJ1-1; D gene uncertain. The CDR3 has 11 amino acids. Deletions cut 0 bases from V and 3 bases from J, with 2 bases between. From germline, CDR1 is GTSNPN and CDR2 SVGIG (reference sequence). Written as DNA, the CDR3 is TGTGCCTGGAGTGTGGACACTGAAGCTTTCTTT. Translated: CAWSVDTEAFF. Filled out from reference TRBV30 and TRBJ1-1, the complete variable domain reads SQTIHQWPATLVQPVGSPLSLECTVEGTSNPNLYWYRQAAGRGLQLLFYSVGIGQISSEVPQNLSASRPQDRQFILSSKKLLLSDSGFYLCAWSVDTEAFFGQGTRLTVV.

V and J are TRBV5-1 and TRBJ1-4; 7 bases are a match to TRBD1. Germline V gives CDR1 SGHRS, CDR2 YFSETQ. Unmatched junction bases numbered 5, after V lost 3 bases and J lost 6 bases. This CDR3 comprises 14 residues. CDR3 sequence: CASSSTGQYEKLFF. CDR3 nucleotides: TGCGCCAGCAGCTCAACGGGACAGTATGAAAAACTGTTTTTT.

The chain recombines TRBV5-1 with TRBJ2-3; the match to TRBD1 covers 8 bases. The germline CDR1 and CDR2 sequences are SGHRS and YFSETQ. This CDR3 region has 15 residues. J lost 5 bases, V lost 4 bases, and 9 bases had no gene match. CDR3 nucleotides: TGCGCCAGCAGCCCGACAGGGGTCGGAGGAGATACGCAGTATTTT. Translating it yields CASSPTGVGGDTQYF.

For this clonotype: The junction differs from germline at one of its ends, possibly a read error. The V gene is TRBV29-1, the J gene TRBJ2-1; D is perhaps TRBD2 (5 bases). Germline assignment: CDR1 SQVTM and CDR2 ANQGSEA. The CDR3 runs to 14 residues. The CDR3 DNA is TGCAGCGTTCCGGGGATCCCCTCCTACAATGGGCAGTTCTTC. Its protein is CSVPGIPSYNGQFF.

The chain recombines TRBV20-1 with TRBJ2-5, with D possibly being TRBD1 (6 bases). CDR3 length equals 13 residues. V lost 5 bases and J lost 1, with 11 bases in between. In germline, CDR1 is DFQATT, CDR2 SNEGSKA (reference sequence). CDR3 in DNA: TGCAGTGCTCGGGACAACCTCCAAGAGACCCAGTACTTC. Translated, it gives CSARDNLQETQYF.

The chain is built from TRBV20-1 and TRBJ2-3, with TRBD2 matching over 10 bases. Trimming took 5 bases from V and 3 from J; bases not matched to a gene: 8. Germline V gene data show CDR1 as DFQATT and CDR2 as SNEGSKA (reference sequence). The CDR3 totals 15 residues. The CDR3: CSAEGLAGETDTQYF. The CDR3 DNA reads as TGCAGTGCTGAGGGCCTAGCGGGAGAGACAGATACGCAGTATTTT.

This clonotype turned up a few times. The V and J genes are TRBV4-1 and TRBJ1-2, with 7 bases fitting TRBD1. Germline V gene sequence: CDR1 MGHRA, CDR2 YSYEKL. CDR3 length equals 14 residues. With V trimmed by 4 bases and J by 3 bases, 5 bases remained unmatched. In DNA, the CDR3 is TGCGCCAGCAGCCTCGACAGGGTAGACTATGGCTACACCTTC. It codes for CASSLDRVDYGYTF.

The chain has TRBV29-1 and TRBJ2-1, with a tentative D call TRBD2 (5 bases). Trimming stripped 6 bases from V and 4 bases from J, with 13 bases between. CDR3 length: 13 residues. Germline V gives CDR1 SQVTM, CDR2 ANQGSEA. For the CDR3, the DNA is TGCAGCGTGAAGGACGGAGGTTACAATGAGCAGTTCTTC. Encoded protein: CSVKDGGYNEQFF.

This clonotype was recorded a few times. The J gene is TRBJ2-1, the V gene TRBV20-1; 12 nucleotides match TRBD2. The CDR3 runs to 15 residues. The V gene end was trimmed by 5 bases and the J gene end by 8 bases; junction bases not matched to a gene: 10. The germline gives CDR1 DFQATT, CDR2 SNEGSKA (reference sequence). The CDR3 coding sequence is TGCAGTGCTCCCCCGACTAGCGGGAGTATGGATGAGCAGTTCTTC. This encodes CSAPPTSGSMDEQFF.

The chain combines TRBV4-3 with TRBJ2-1, with D tentatively TRBD2 (5 bases). Per germline, CDR1 LGHNA and CDR2 YSLEER. CDR3 length: 15 amino acids. Trimming took off 4 bases at V and 0 bases at J, with 10 bases between the two ends. The chain's CDR3 is CASSRGVFSYNEQFF. CDR3 bases: TGCGCCAGCAGCCGGGGAGTTTTCTCCTACAATGAGCAGTTCTTC.

This clonotype was observed a few times. V gene TRBV21-1 combines with J gene TRBJ2-1. TRBV21-1 represents a pseudogene. The CDR3 length is 13 residues. The CDR3 sequence is CASSKDPSYEQFF. The CDR3 DNA sequence: TGTGCCAGCAGCAAAGACCCGTCCTATGAGCAGTTCTTC.

The chain's CDR3 is CSIRNQETQYF. CDR3 DNA sequence: TGCAGCATCAGGAACCAAGAGACCCAGTACTTC. The chain employs TRBV29-1 and TRBJ2-7; D is unclear. The J call is uncertain, as TRBJ2-5 better fits the DNA end. The CDR3 runs to 11 residues. Germline V gives CDR1 SQVTM, CDR2 ANQGSEA.

This sequence joins TRBV27 and TRBJ2-7, with TRBD2 identical over 8 bases. From germline, CDR1 is MNHEY and CDR2 SMNVEV (reference sequence). This CDR3 is built from 14 residues. The J segment lost 2 bases and the V segment lost 6 bases, leaving 6 bases of the junction unmatched. CDR3 loop: CASRPLAGTYEQYF. Written as DNA, the CDR3 is TGTGCCAGCAGGCCCCTAGCGGGTACCTACGAGCAGTACTTC.

The table lists this clonotype with a few counts. The chain couples TRBV12-3 or TRBV12-4 to TRBJ1-1; possibly TRBD1 for D (5 bases). There are 15 residues in the CDR3. The V gene lost 5 bases and the J gene lost 3 bases, with 16 bases spanning the gap. The CDR3 nucleotides are TGTGCCAGCAGTCTTCGGACGGGCAGGGACACTGAAGCTTTCTTT. The encoded protein is CASSLRTGRDTEAFF.

This clonotype has a handful of counts. J is TRBJ2-7 and V is TRBV7-8, with unresolved D. V was shortened by 1 base and J by 0 bases, with 22 bases between the two germline ends. This CDR3 has 19 amino acids. Germline lookup yields CDR1 SGHVS and CDR2 FQNEAQ. The CDR3 bases are TGTGCCAGCAGCTTAGGTCACGCTAGTAAGACTTTAAGCTCCTACGAGCAGTACTTC. Its protein is CASSLGHASKTLSSYEQYF.

This clonotype was observed a handful of times. The genes are TRBV9 and TRBJ1-2, with unresolved D. The CDR3 covers 14 residues. Germline V gene sequence: CDR1 SGDLS, CDR2 YYNGEE. V shed 0 bases and J shed 2 bases, with 8 bases lying between them. The CDR3 nucleotides read TGTGCCAGCAGCGTAGATCTGGGGAACTATGGCTACACCTTC. Protein product: CASSVDLGNYGYTF.

The rearrangement links TRBV5-6 to TRBJ2-2; 7 nucleotides agree with TRBD1. There are 16 residues in the CDR3. Germline CDR1 SGHDT, CDR2 YYEEEE. The J segment lost 1 base and the V segment lost 4 bases, leaving 7 bases of the junction unmatched. CDR3 coding DNA: TGTGCCAGCAGCCCAGGACAGGAACTGAACACCGGGGAGCTGTTTTTT. This encodes CASSPGQELNTGELFF.

The V call is TRBV28, the J call TRBJ2-1; D possibly corresponds to TRBD1 (6 bases). The J call may be mistaken, given a closer DNA end match to TRBJ2-7. CDR3 length: 16 residues. Germline CDR1 reads MDHEN; CDR2 reads SYDVKM. Here the CDR3 reads CASSLTRDRNQYEQYF. CDR3 sequence (DNA): TGTGCCAGCAGTCTAACGAGAGACAGGAATCAATACGAGCAGTACTTC.

Only a few counts were recorded for this clonotype. V is TRBV6-5 and J is TRBJ1-5, with a tentative D call TRBD1 (5 bases). The CDR3 extends over 16 amino acids. The germline V gene encodes CDR1 MNHEY and CDR2 SVGAGI. The V end lost 1 base, the J end lost 3 bases, and 13 bases lay between the germline ends. CDR3: CASSYLDSGFNQPQHF. The CDR3 DNA follows: TGTGCCAGCAGTTACTTAGATTCAGGGTTCAATCAGCCCCAGCATTTT.

This clonotype was found a few times. The chain is built from TRBV14 and TRBJ2-1; 7 bases map to TRBD1. The CDR3 contains 14 residues. Losses at the gene ends were 2 bases for V and 7 bases for J; bases not matched to a gene: 5. CDR1 SGHDN and CDR2 FVKESK come from the germline V gene. For the CDR3, the DNA is TGTGCCAGCAGCCAACTCACCAGGGGGAATGAGCAGTTCTTC. This gives the protein CASSQLTRGNEQFF. Together with reference TRBV14 and TRBJ2-1, the CDR3 gives the full variable domain: EAGVTQFPSHSVIEKGQTVTLRCDPISGHDNLYWYRRVMGKEIKFLLHFVKESKQDESGMPNNRFLAERTGGTYSTLKVQPAELEDSGVYFCASSQLTRGNEQFFGPGTRLTVL.

In its sample, this clonotype was seen a few times. The rearrangement links TRBV7-8 to TRBJ1-3, with TRBD1 matching 7 bases. Germline lookup yields CDR1 SGHVS and CDR2 FQNEAQ. The CDR3 length is 17 residues. The V and J ends lost 5 bases and 0 bases, in that order; junction bases with no gene match: 10. The CDR3 sequence is CASSLRDRSYSGNTIYF. DNA for the CDR3: TGTGCCAGCAGCCTACGGGACAGATCTTACTCTGGAAACACCATATATTTT.